The clone carrying this T cell receptor beta chain has a handful of counts. Antigen: not known. These data are taken from a study of response to subunit inactivated influenza vaccine. The study's findings and limits: Few additional T cells are recruited per seasonal influenza vaccination, authors suggested.

TCRdb re-called the RT-PCR reads with MiXCR, one entry per CDR3 protein. In the table there are hundreds of thousands of distinct CDR3 sequences, around 14% of which are singletons. The germline V gene has CDR1 ENHRY and CDR2 SYGVKD. Between the trimmed V and J ends, which lost 0 bases and 0 bases, there was a span of 5 bases. The CDR3 is 14 residues long. Sequencing used PBMCs from blood, obtained less than 15 days before vaccination. The rearrangement links TRBV10-3 to TRBJ1-2; D is ambiguous. This clonotype was sampled from a man aged 45 to 65 who received an inactivated influenza vaccine. The CDR3 region is CAISESSANYGYTF. CDR3 DNA sequence: TGTGCCATCAGTGAGTCCTCGGCTAACTATGGCTACACCTTC.